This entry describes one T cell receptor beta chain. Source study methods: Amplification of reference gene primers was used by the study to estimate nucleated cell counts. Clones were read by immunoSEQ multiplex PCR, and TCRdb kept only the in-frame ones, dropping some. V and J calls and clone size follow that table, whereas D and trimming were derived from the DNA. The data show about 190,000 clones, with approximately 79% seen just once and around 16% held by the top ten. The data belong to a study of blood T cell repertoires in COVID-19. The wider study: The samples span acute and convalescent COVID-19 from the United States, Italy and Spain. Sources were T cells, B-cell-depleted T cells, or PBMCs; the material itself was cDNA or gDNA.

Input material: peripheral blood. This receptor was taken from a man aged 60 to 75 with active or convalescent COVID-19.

The CDR3 nucleotides read TGTGCCAGCAGCTTGCGAAGCGGGGAGTACGAGCAGTACTTC. Its protein is CASSLRSGEYEQYF. V and J are TRBV7-2 and TRBJ2-7, with 7 bases identical to TRBD2. The CDR3 covers 14 residues. V lost 3 bases, J lost 4 bases, and 6 bases stayed unmatched. Per the germline V gene, CDR1 is SGHTA and CDR2 is FQGNSA.